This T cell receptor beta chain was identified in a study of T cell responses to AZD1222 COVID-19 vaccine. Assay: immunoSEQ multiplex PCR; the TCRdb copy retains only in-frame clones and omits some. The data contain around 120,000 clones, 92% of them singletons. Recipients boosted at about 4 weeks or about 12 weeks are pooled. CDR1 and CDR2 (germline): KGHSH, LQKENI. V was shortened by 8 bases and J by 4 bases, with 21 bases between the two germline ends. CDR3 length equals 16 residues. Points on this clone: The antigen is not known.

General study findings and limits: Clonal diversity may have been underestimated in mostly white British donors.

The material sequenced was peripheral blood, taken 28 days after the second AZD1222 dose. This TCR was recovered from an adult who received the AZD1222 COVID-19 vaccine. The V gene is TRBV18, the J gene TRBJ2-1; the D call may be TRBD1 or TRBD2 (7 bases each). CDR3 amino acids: CASTPTGTISYNEQFF. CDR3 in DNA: TGTGCCAGCACCCCGACAGGGACTATTTCTTACAATGAGCAGTTCTTC.